This T cell receptor beta chain was recorded in a study of OX40 agonist ivuxolimab in advanced cancers. With respect to the entire study: Ivuxolimab, which targeted the costimulatory receptor OX40 (CD134), was an agonistic, fully human IgG2 monoclonal antibody. Peripheral TCRbeta sequencing aimed to test whether ivuxolimab altered TCR sequence diversity and caused clonal T-cell expansion. Patients were allowed to have had prior anti-PD-1, anti-PD-L1 or anti-CTLA-4 therapy, and approximately 43% of the dose-escalation patients had previously received checkpoint inhibitors. Three dose-escalation patients achieved partial responses, one with hepatocellular carcinoma and two with cutaneous melanoma. Intravenous ivuxolimab was administered to patients every 2 weeks at six dose levels: 0.01, 0.1, 0.3, 1.5, 3 and 10 mg/kg. A male proportion of roughly 85% and a mean age of approximately 58 years, ranging from roughly 23 to 79, were recorded for the dose-escalation cohort. Of the 50 to 55 patients in dose escalation, 19 had hepatocellular carcinoma, around 15 had melanoma, 9 had renal cell carcinoma and 9 had head and neck cancer. The paper describes the monotherapy dose-escalation part (N of about 52 patients) of the phase I trial of ivuxolimab. The investigation overall reported the following: The antigen specificity of the clonally expanded peripheral T cells was not determined. In the 0.1-3.0 mg/kg groups, partial responders were among the patients with the lowest normalized peripheral clonal expansion, particularly in CD8+ T cells. At doses of 0.1 to 3.0 mg/kg, clonal expansion of both CD4+ and CD8+ blood T cells was observed from baseline to week 6. Low levels of normalized T-cell clonal expansion were also seen in some patients who did not respond. On average, CD8+ T cells showed more expanded clones than CD4+ T cells after ivuxolimab.

About this clone itself: Its antigen target is currently unknown. It has no much larger one-base neighbor in the sample; base qualities were not kept.

Genomic DNA was extracted from sorted cells for sequencing of the TCRbeta CDR3 region. TCRbeta CDR3 regions were sequenced using the immunoSEQ Assay. TCRdb carries this immuneACCESS record with in-frame sequences only. Its versions omit some clonotypes, under half of them owing to an unresolved V gene in the studies checked, with the rest unexplained. The sample table lists some 99,000 clones, around 85% of them with a count of one. Over 1.3% of the sample belongs to the ten largest clones. The CDR3 contains 15 residues, cysteine and phenylalanine counted. Solely the CDR3 DNA is kept, with 45 bases framed from the first base. After removal of 4 bases from V and 6 bases from J, the junction retains 6 bases not matched to a gene. CDR1 and CDR2 were assigned from the germline V gene as SGDLS and YYNGEE. Patients with a history of autoimmune disease or receiving systemic immunosuppression were excluded from the trial. Peripheral blood for TCR sequencing was collected from all dose cohorts at baseline, on cycle 4 day 1, and on cycle 7 day 1. Samples were obtained from an open-label, multicenter, first-in-human phase I dose-escalation trial of ivuxolimab. The trial enrolled adults with locally advanced or metastatic head and neck squamous cell, hepatocellular, melanoma or renal cell carcinoma. Before TCR sequencing, CD4+ T cells and CD8+ T cells from peripheral blood were sorted into separate populations.

The TCR sequence derives from an adult with an advanced solid tumor such as melanoma, head and neck, liver or kidney cancer. The chain is encoded by TRBV9 joined to TRBJ2-2, and 10 bases in between align with TRBD1. Specimen: CD4+ or CD8+ T cells sorted from blood, collected in a trial of the OX40 agonist ivuxolimab. The CDR3: CASSPGTGVAGELFF. The DNA reads TGTGCCAGCAGCCCCGGGACAGGGGTGGCCGGGGAGCTGTTTTTT.